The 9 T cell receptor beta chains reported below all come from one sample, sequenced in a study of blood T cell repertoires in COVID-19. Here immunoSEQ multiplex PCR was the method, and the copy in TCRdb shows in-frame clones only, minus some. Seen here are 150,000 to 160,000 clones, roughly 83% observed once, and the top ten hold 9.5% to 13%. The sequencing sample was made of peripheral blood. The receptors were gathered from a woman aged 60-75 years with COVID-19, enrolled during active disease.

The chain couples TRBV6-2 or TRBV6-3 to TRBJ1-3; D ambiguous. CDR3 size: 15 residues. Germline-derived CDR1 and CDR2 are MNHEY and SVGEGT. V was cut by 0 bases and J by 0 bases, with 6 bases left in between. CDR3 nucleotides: TGTGCCAGCAGTTACTCCCAGTTCTCTGGAAACACCATATATTTT. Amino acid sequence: CASSYSQFSGNTIYF.

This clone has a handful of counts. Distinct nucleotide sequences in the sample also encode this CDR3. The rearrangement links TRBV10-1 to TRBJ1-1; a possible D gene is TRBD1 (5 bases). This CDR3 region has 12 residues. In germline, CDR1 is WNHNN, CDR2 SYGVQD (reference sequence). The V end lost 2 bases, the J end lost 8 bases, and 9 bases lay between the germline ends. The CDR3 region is CASSEGDREAFF. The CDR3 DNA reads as TGCGCCAGCAGTGAGGGAGACAGAGAAGCTTTCTTT.

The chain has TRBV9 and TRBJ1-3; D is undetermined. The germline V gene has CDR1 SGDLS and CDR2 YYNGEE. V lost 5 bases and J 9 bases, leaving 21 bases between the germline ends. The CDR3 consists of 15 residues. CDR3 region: CASSRHESYGSTIYF. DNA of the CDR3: TGTGCCAGCAGTCGCCACGAGTCTTACGGTAGCACCATATATTTT.

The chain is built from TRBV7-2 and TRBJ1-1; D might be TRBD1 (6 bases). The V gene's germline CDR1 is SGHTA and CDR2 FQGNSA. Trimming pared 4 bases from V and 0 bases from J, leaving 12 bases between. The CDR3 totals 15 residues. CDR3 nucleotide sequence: TGTGCCAGCAGCTCCCGCGGACAGATGAACACTGAAGCTTTCTTT. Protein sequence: CASSSRGQMNTEAFF.

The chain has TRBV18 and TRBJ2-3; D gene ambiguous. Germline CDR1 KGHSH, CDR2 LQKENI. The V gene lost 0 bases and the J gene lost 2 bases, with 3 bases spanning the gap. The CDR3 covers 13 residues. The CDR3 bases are TGTGCCAGCTCACCACCCATCACAGATACGCAGTATTTT. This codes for CASSPPITDTQYF.

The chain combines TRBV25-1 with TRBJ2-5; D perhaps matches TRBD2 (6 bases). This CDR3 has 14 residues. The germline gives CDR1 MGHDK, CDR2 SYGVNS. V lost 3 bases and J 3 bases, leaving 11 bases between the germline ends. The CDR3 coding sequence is TGTGCCAGCAGTGATCTACGGGAGAAAGAGACCCAGTACTTC. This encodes CASSDLREKETQYF.

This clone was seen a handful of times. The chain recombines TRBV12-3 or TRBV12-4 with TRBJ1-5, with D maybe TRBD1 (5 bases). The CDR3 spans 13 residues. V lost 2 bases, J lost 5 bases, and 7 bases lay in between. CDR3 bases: TGTGCCAGCAGTTTAAGGGGTGATCAGCCCCAGCATTTT. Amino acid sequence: CASSLRGDQPQHF.

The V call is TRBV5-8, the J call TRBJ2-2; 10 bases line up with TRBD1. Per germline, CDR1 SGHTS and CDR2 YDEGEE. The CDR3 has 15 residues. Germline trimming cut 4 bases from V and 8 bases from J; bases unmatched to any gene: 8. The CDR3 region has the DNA TGTGCCAGCAGCACACCGGGACAGGGGATGGGGGAGCTGTTTTTT. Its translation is CASSTPGQGMGELFF.

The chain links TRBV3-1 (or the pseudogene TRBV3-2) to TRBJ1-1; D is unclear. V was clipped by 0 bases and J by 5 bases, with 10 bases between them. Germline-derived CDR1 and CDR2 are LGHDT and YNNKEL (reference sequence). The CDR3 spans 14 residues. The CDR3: CASSQERQTTEAFF. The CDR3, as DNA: TGTGCCAGCAGCCAAGAGCGGCAAACAACTGAAGCTTTCTTT.